This T cell receptor (beta chain) was captured by sequencing in a study of blood T cell repertoires in COVID-19 (dated by TCRdb to the early 2020s). The study in broad terms: Samples covering the acute and convalescent phases of COVID-19 were provided by collaborators in the United States, Italy and Spain. The prospective study material was composed of cDNA or gDNA derived from T cells, B-cell-depleted T cells, or PBMCs. The dataset comprised deeply sampled blood TCRbeta repertoires from subjects exposed to, actively infected with, or recovered from COVID-19. The repertoires were made available in a free public database intended to serve as a resource for research on the immune response to SARS-CoV-2. The samples were drawn from two sources: the first 160 participants of the ongoing ImmuneRACE study, and approximately 1,300 subjects contributed by 6 global collaborators. The sample metadata nearly always contained a de-identified subject ID, COVID-19 status, age in years and sex. Where HLA class I and class II types were available, the types were taken from metadata supplied by the sample provider, not from assay-based typing.

Here is what the overall study found, with its caveats: Clinical and demographic metadata were provided uncurated, with the amount varying by source and participant.

One collaborating source in Seattle enrolled patients during active infection and followed them longitudinally through the course of disease. The collaborating institutions used their own protocols to collect whole blood in K2EDTA tubes. For TCRbeta analysis, collaborator samples were shipped as frozen whole blood, as isolated PBMCs, or as DNA extracted from either sample type. TCRbeta CDR3 regions were amplified from genomic DNA by means of the immunoSEQ Assay, a bias-controlled multiplex PCR. As for the authors' bioinformatics: The number of nucleated cells in each sample was estimated by amplification of reference gene primers within the assay. To quantify the absolute abundance of each unique TCRbeta CDR3 rearrangement, sequence reads were collapsed and filtered. For each sample, productive Simpson clonality was calculated as the square root of Simpson's diversity index across productive rearrangements. Entries here come from immuneACCESS through TCRdb and include only in-frame sequences with V and J called. Some clones fail to appear in such tables; in the studies checked, an unresolved V gene covers under half of the shortfall, and the cause of the remainder is unknown. V and J calls and clone size are copied from that table; D and trimming were computed from the DNA. For this sample the table gives about 76,000 clones, of which roughly 84% were detected only once. The ten biggest clones cover about a tenth of the sample.

Spanning cysteine to phenylalanine, the CDR3 consists of 15 amino acids. Left in the record is the CDR3 DNA by itself, 45 bases read in frame from the first base. V and J lose 6 bases and 0 bases, and a span of 11 bases separates them. The germline V gene specifies MNHEY as CDR1 and SVGAGI as CDR2. Remarks on this clone: No antigen is known for it. Base qualities were left out, and no much larger clone turns up one base away.

Material for sequencing was peripheral blood. The clonotype was recovered from a man aged 55 to 69 with COVID-19, enrolled during active disease. Here the chain combines TRBV6-5 and TRBJ2-2, and the D gene may be TRBD1, 5 bases matching. Here the CDR3 is given as CASRRQRSNTGELFF. The sequenced DNA: TGTGCCAGCAGGCGACAGAGATCGAACACCGGGGAGCTGTTTTTT.